These 14 T cell receptor beta chains were all obtained from the same sample, sequenced in a study of siplizumab effects on memory and regulatory T cells. Method: immunoSEQ multiplex PCR; TCRdb's copy keeps in-frame clones and lacks some. Altogether tens of thousands of clones are present, 94% being singletons, with the ten largest covering roughly 0.3%. Sequenced sample: non-Treg CD4+ T cells sorted from blood. The receptors derive from a human donor in good health.

The chain couples TRBV2 to TRBJ2-2; D gene ambiguous. From germline, CDR1 is SNHLY and CDR2 FYNNEI. The V end lost 10 bases, the J end lost 0 bases, and 18 bases lay between the germline ends. The CDR3 has 16 amino acids. This CDR3 reads CATKGWGRANTGELFF. CDR3 nucleotide sequence: TGTGCCACCAAGGGCTGGGGAAGGGCGAACACCGGGGAGCTGTTTTTT. The full variable domain, completed using reference TRBV2 and TRBJ2-2, is EPEVTQTPSHQVTQMGQEVILRCVPISNHLYFYWYRQILGQKVEFLVSFYNNEISEKSEIFDDQFSVERPDGSNFTLKIRSTKLEDSAMYFCATKGWGRANTGELFFGEGSRLTVL.

In regard to this clone: Additional DNA sequences in this sample encode the identical CDR3. This chain links TRBV30 with TRBJ1-3, with D unclear. The ends were cut back, 1 base at V and 4 bases at J, with 2 bases in the middle. The CDR3 totals 11 residues. Per germline, CDR1 GTSNPN and CDR2 SVGIG (reference sequence). The chain's CDR3 is CAWSGGNTIYF. The CDR3 bases are TGTGCCTGGAGTGGGGGAAACACCATATATTTT.

The rearrangement joins TRBV7-3 to TRBJ2-2; 9 bases fit TRBD1. The CDR3 has 17 amino acids. Germline assignment: CDR1 SGHTA and CDR2 FQGTGA. V trimming: 8 bases; J trimming: 3 bases; junction bases outside the gene matches: 13. The CDR3 DNA follows: TGTGCCAGCTCCCGCATCGCCGGGACAGGGTACACCGGGGAGCTGTTTTTT. Protein product: CASSRIAGTGYTGELFF.

The chain links TRBV9 to TRBJ2-1, with 14 bases that match TRBD2. Germline V gene sequence: CDR1 SGDLS, CDR2 YYNGEE. The CDR3 is made up of 17 amino acids. Germline trimming cut 0 bases from V and 7 bases from J; bases unmatched to any gene: 6. The chain's CDR3 is CASSVGLAGGPRNEQFF. In DNA, the CDR3 is TGTGCCAGCAGCGTAGGACTAGCGGGGGGGCCCCGGAATGAGCAGTTCTTC. The full variable domain, in which reference TRBV9 and TRBJ2-1 provide the parts outside the CDR3, is DSGVTQTPKHLITATGQRVTLRCSPRSGDLSVYWYQQSLDQGLQFLIQYYNGEERAKGNILERFSAQQFPDLHSELNLSSLELGDSALYFCASSVGLAGGPRNEQFFGPGTRLTVL.

The chain joins TRBV4-1 to TRBJ1-3; D gene uncertain. With 4 bases removed from V and 8 bases from J, the gap between germline ends came to 15 bases. Germline loops: CDR1 MGHRA, CDR2 YSYEKL. The CDR3 is 14 residues long. The CDR3 sequence is CASSPVGLGDTIYF. The CDR3 DNA sequence: TGCGCCAGCAGCCCCGTCGGTCTCGGAGACACCATATATTTT.

The chain has TRBV10-3 and TRBJ2-1; 10 bases fit TRBD2. The germline V gene has CDR1 ENHRY and CDR2 SYGVKD. V trimming: 6 bases; J trimming: 12 bases; junction bases outside the gene matches: 14. CDR3 length: 15 amino acids. DNA for the CDR3: TGTGCCATCAGCCCCACTAGCGGGGACGATTCGGGGCAGTTCTTC. The encoded protein is CAISPTSGDDSGQFF.

The chain's CDR3 is CASSLDVGKGGELFF. Written as DNA, the CDR3 is TGTGCCAGCAGCTTAGACGTGGGCAAGGGCGGGGAGCTGTTTTTT. This chain links TRBV11-2 with TRBJ2-2, with no clear D. Germline CDR1 is SGHAT and CDR2 is FQNNGV. Trimming removed 0 bases from V and 7 bases from J, with 12 bases in between. The CDR3 spans 15 residues.

The chain couples TRBV5-8 to TRBJ1-4; perhaps TRBD1 as D (6 bases). This CDR3 comprises 15 residues. The V gene lost 0 bases and the J gene lost 6 bases, with 12 bases spanning the gap. Germline V gene data show CDR1 as SGHTS and CDR2 as YDEGEE. The CDR3 region has the DNA TGTGCCAGCAGCTTGGGCCAGGGGTGGGATGAAAAACTGTTTTTT. It translates to CASSLGQGWDEKLFF.

The chain uses TRBV6-1 and TRBJ1-2; D is undetermined. The germline V gene encodes CDR1 MNHNS and CDR2 SASEGT. CDR3 length equals 11 residues. The CDR3: CVTLSNYGYTF. CDR3 DNA sequence: TGTGTCACCCTATCTAACTATGGCTACACCTTC.

The V call is TRBV2, the J call TRBJ1-4, with D tentatively TRBD1 (5 bases). Germline V CDR1 and CDR2: SNHLY, FYNNEI. The CDR3 sequence is 12 residues long. Trimming removed 8 bases at V and 7 bases at J, with 11 bases between. CDR3 DNA sequence: TGTGCCAGCTTGCAGGGAGGTGAAAAACTGTTTTTT. Amino acids: CASLQGGEKLFF. The whole variable domain, remainder taken from reference TRBV2 and TRBJ1-4, is EPEVTQTPSHQVTQMGQEVILRCVPISNHLYFYWYRQILGQKVEFLVSFYNNEISEKSEIFDDQFSVERPDGSNFTLKIRSTKLEDSAMYFCASLQGGEKLFFGSGTQLSVL.

The V and J genes are TRBV30 and TRBJ1-5; D is undetermined. The germline V and J ends were trimmed by 0 bases and 7 bases, with 13 bases remaining between them. Germline CDR1 GTSNPN, CDR2 SVGIG (reference sequence). This CDR3 region has 14 residues. CDR3 sequence: CAWSVDPPTQPQHF. The CDR3 nucleotides read TGTGCCTGGAGTGTAGACCCCCCCACCCAGCCCCAGCATTTT.

The chain carries TRBV28 and TRBJ2-5; 8 bases match TRBD1. After removal of 1 base from V and 5 bases from J, the junction contained 6 bases not matched to a gene. This CDR3 is 15 amino acids long. Germline CDR1 MDHEN, CDR2 SYDVKM. The DNA of the CDR3 is TGTGCCAGCAGTTTATCAGGGGGCGGGCAGGAGACCCAGTACTTC. As protein: CASSLSGGGQETQYF.

The gene calls are TRBV6-1 and TRBJ1-5; 8 bases agree with TRBD1. Germline V gene lookup returns CDR1 MNHNS and CDR2 SASEGT. CDR3 length equals 17 residues. With V trimmed by 3 bases and J by 3 bases, 10 bases remained unmatched. In DNA form, the CDR3 reads TGTGCCAGCAGTGACAGGGGGCTAACTTCTTACAATCAGCCCCAGCATTTT. This translates into CASSDRGLTSYNQPQHF.

CDR3 in amino acids: CASSLSPRGLAYNEQFF. CDR3 bases: TGCGCCAGCAGCTTGTCGCCTCGGGGGTTGGCCTACAATGAGCAGTTCTTC. The chain carries TRBV5-1 and TRBJ2-1, with TRBD2 as a possible D gene (6 bases). Germline CDR1 reads SGHRS; CDR2 reads YFSETQ. V lost 1 base, J lost 2 bases, and 16 bases lay in between. This CDR3 comprises 17 residues.